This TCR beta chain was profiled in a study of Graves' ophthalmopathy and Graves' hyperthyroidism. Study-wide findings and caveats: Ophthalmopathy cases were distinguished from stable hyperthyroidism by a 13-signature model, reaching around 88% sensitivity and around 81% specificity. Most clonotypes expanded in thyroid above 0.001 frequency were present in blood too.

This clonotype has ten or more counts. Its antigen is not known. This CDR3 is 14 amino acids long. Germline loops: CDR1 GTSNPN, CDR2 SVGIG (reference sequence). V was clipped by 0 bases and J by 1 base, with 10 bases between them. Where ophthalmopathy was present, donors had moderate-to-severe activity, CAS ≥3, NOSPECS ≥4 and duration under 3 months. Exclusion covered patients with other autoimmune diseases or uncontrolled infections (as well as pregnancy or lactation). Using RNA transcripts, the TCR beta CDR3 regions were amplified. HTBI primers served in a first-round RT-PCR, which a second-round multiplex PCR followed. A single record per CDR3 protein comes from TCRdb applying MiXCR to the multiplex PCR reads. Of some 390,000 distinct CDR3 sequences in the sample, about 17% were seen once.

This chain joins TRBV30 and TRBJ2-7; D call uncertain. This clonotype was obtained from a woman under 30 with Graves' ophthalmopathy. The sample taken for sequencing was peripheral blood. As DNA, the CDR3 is TGTGCCTGGAGTGTACCCAATACATCCTACGAGCAGTACTTC. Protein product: CAWSVPNTSYEQYF.